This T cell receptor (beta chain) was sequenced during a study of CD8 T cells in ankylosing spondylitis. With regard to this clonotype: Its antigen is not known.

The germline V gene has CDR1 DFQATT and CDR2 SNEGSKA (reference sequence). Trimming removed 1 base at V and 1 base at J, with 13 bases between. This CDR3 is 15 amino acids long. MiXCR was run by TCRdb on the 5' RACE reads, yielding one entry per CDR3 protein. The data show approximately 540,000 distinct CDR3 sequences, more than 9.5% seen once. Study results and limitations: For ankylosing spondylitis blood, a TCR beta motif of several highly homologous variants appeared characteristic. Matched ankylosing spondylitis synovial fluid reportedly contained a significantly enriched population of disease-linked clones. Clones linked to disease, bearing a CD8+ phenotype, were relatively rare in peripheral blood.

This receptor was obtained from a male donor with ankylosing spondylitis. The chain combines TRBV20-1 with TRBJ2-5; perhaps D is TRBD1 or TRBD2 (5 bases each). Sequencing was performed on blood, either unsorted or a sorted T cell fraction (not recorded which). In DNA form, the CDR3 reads TGCAGTGCTAGAGGAGGGCAGGGCTTCCAAGAGACCCAGTACTTC. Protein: CSARGGQGFQETQYF.